The 26 T cell receptor beta chains given below trace back to one sample, sequenced in a study of metastatic and nonmetastatic thyroid tumors. From the PCR reads, TCRdb re-called clones with MiXCR. The sample includes 14,000 to 15,000 clones, approximately 3.8% seen only once; the top ten take around 29%. Thyroid surgery was performed in patients who had received no treatment beforehand. Sequenced input: tumor tissue. The receptors shown here come from a female donor with papillary thyroid cancer or a benign thyroid nodule (not recorded which). Some clones in this sample may be carry-over from other donors' samples.

Only a few counts were recorded for this clone. This chain joins TRBV27 and TRBJ1-2; perhaps TRBD1 as D (5 bases). Trimming removed 2 bases at V and 10 bases at J, with 14 bases between. CDR1 and CDR2 from the germline V gene are MNHEY and SMNVEV (reference sequence). The length of the CDR3 is 13 residues. CDR3 DNA: TGTGCCAGCAGTTTAGGCTGGGGCCAGGTCTACACCTTC. Translated, it gives CASSLGWGQVYTF.

This clone showed up just a few times. The V call is TRBV27, the J call TRBJ2-2; D remains unclear. This CDR3 is 15 amino acids long. In germline, CDR1 is MNHEY, CDR2 SMNVEV (reference sequence). V lost 7 bases and J lost 3, with 15 bases in between. CDR3: CASIPRRAYTGELFF. The CDR3 region has the DNA TGTGCCAGCATCCCGAGGCGCGCTTACACCGGGGAGCTGTTTTTT.

The CDR3 reads CASSSLGGDTEAFF. CDR3 DNA: TGTGCCAGCAGCTCACTAGGGGGAGACACTGAAGCTTTCTTT. This chain links TRBV6-2 or TRBV6-3 with TRBJ1-1, with D perhaps matching TRBD1 (6 bases). V gave up 6 bases and J gave up 3 bases, with 14 bases separating them. Per the germline V gene, CDR1 is MNHEY and CDR2 is SVGEGT. The CDR3 extends over 14 amino acids.

The chain recombines TRBV4-1 with TRBJ2-3; D possibly corresponds to TRBD2 (5 bases). This CDR3 has 13 amino acids. V was shortened by 2 bases and J by 8 bases, with 11 bases between the two germline ends. Looked up from germline, CDR1 is MGHRA and CDR2 is YSYEKL. The CDR3 nucleotides are TGCGCCAGCAGCCAAAATACAGAGGGTACGCAGTATTTT. It codes for CASSQNTEGTQYF.

This clone was recorded a few times. The chain combines TRBV6-5 with TRBJ1-4; possibly TRBD1 for D (5 bases). The CDR3 runs 13 residues. Looked up from germline, CDR1 is MNHEY and CDR2 is SVGAGI. V gave up 5 bases and J gave up 4 bases, with 8 bases separating them. This chain's CDR3 is CASSHGHNEKLFF. The CDR3 DNA reads as TGTGCCAGCAGTCACGGACATAATGAAAAACTGTTTTTT.

This clone was counted ten times or more. This chain links TRBV20-1 with TRBJ2-2, with 8 positions matching TRBD1. With V trimmed by 6 bases and J by 3 bases, 6 bases remained unmatched. Per germline, CDR1 DFQATT and CDR2 SNEGSKA (reference sequence). CDR3 length: 14 amino acids. CDR3 in amino acids: CSARETGDTGELFF. DNA of the CDR3: TGCAGTGCGAGGGAGACAGGGGACACCGGGGAGCTGTTTTTT.

The chain couples TRBV20-1 to TRBJ1-3, with TRBD1 matching 8 bases. Germline assignment: CDR1 DFQATT and CDR2 SNEGSKA (reference sequence). V dropped 6 bases and J dropped 0; count of bases not matched to a gene: 7. This CDR3 comprises 15 residues. CDR3 sequence: CSARDRSLSGNTIYF. The CDR3 DNA reads TGCAGTGCCCGGGACAGGTCTCTCTCTGGAAACACCATATATTTT.

V usage is TRBV12-3 or TRBV12-4 and J usage is TRBJ2-3; no clear D gene. Trimming took 5 bases from V and 0 from J, leaving 12 bases between them. This CDR3 is built from 15 residues. The CDR3: CASSLTVTSTDTQYF. DNA for the CDR3: TGTGCCAGCAGTCTGACTGTAACTAGCACAGATACGCAGTATTTT.

The rearrangement uses TRBV6-4 and TRBJ2-3, with TRBD2 matching over 12 bases. Trimming at V came to 5 bases and at J to 4 bases, leaving 4 bases not matched to a gene. Germline V CDR1 and CDR2: MRHNA, SNTAGT. CDR3 size: 15 residues. CDR3 nucleotide sequence: TGTGCCAGCAGTTCTAGCGGGAGGGCCTCAGATACGCAGTATTTT. It encodes CASSSSGRASDTQYF.

This clone was found a few times. One junction end does not reproduce the germline sequence, and a read error may be involved. The chain is built from TRBV15 and TRBJ1-2; 7 bases match TRBD1. Germline V gene sequence: CDR1 LNHNV, CDR2 YYDKDF (reference sequence). The CDR3 is 13 amino acids. CDR3 sequence: CSTSAGTDYGYTF. CDR3 nucleotide sequence: TGTTCCACCAGCGCCGGGACAGACTATGGCTACACCTTC.

The chain carries TRBV10-3 and TRBJ2-7, with 7 bases identical to TRBD2. Germline V lookup: CDR1 ENHRY, CDR2 SYGVKD. The CDR3 extends over 15 amino acids. V trimming: 4 bases; J trimming: 5 bases; junction bases outside the gene matches: 11. The CDR3 spells CAISGFGGSLDEQYF. The CDR3 nucleotides read TGTGCCATCAGTGGATTCGGCGGGAGTTTAGACGAGCAGTACTTC.

This clone was counted between two and nine times. V is TRBV6-1 and J is TRBJ1-1; D might be TRBD1 (5 bases). The CDR3 runs to 13 residues. Germline values: CDR1 MNHNS, CDR2 SASEGT. The V gene lost 6 bases and the J gene lost 1 base, with 9 bases spanning the gap. The CDR3 loop is CASRMGENTEAFF. CDR3 bases: TGTGCCAGCAGGATGGGGGAGAACACTGAAGCTTTCTTT.

The chain employs TRBV9 and TRBJ2-2; D is unresolved. Trimming pared 3 bases from V and 7 bases from J, leaving 4 bases between. Germline CDR1 and CDR2: SGDLS and YYNGEE. CDR3 length equals 11 residues. The CDR3, as DNA: TGTGCCAGCAGCGGCGGCGGGGAGCTGTTTTTT. Amino acids: CASSGGGELFF.

The CDR3 DNA reads TGTGCCAGCAGTGCCATGGGAGTGATAGCGGGAGCCTCCTACAATGAGCAGTTCTTC. It specifies CASSAMGVIAGASYNEQFF. The chain carries TRBV28 and TRBJ2-1; 9 positions match TRBD2. V trimming: 5 bases; J trimming: 0 bases; junction bases outside the gene matches: 14. The CDR3 covers 19 residues. Germline lookup yields CDR1 MDHEN and CDR2 SYDVKM.

Within the sample, this clone is large (0.1 to 1%). The chain carries TRBV6-1 and TRBJ2-2; D is perhaps TRBD2 (6 bases). This CDR3 spans 13 amino acids. Trimming took 5 bases from V and 5 from J, leaving 9 bases between them. The germline V gene encodes CDR1 MNHNS and CDR2 SASEGT. The CDR3, as DNA: TGTGCCAGCAGTTACCGGGAGACCGGGGAGCTGTTTTTT. It codes for CASSYRETGELFF.

By sample fraction, this clone is medium-sized. Here the CDR3 DNA reads TGTGCCAGCATCCCTAGCGGGGGCGGCGCTACGCAGTATTTT. It specifies CASIPSGGGATQYF. V is TRBV27 and J is TRBJ2-3, with 10 bases identical to TRBD2. This CDR3 comprises 14 residues. The V gene end was trimmed by 7 bases and the J gene end by 8 bases; junction bases not matched to a gene: 9. Germline CDR1 and CDR2: MNHEY and SMNVEV (reference sequence).

The CDR3 bases are TGTGCCAGCAGTGATTGGCAGAAAAACACTGAAGCTTTCTTT. Translating it yields CASSDWQKNTEAFF. The chain carries TRBV2 and TRBJ1-1; D remains ambiguous. The V gene's germline CDR1 is SNHLY and CDR2 FYNNEI. The CDR3 runs 14 residues. V dropped 3 bases and J dropped 2 bases, with 10 bases sitting between them.

This rearrangement joins TRBV7-9 to TRBJ1-6, with TRBD1 matching over 10 bases. Germline CDR1 and CDR2: SEHNR and FQNEAQ (reference sequence). V lost 5 bases, J lost 9 bases, and 4 bases stayed unmatched. The CDR3 is made up of 14 amino acids. This chain's CDR3 is CASSKDRGSSPLHF. The CDR3 DNA follows: TGTGCCAGCAGCAAGGACAGGGGGAGTTCACCCCTCCACTTT.

This clone has just a few counts. This chain joins TRBV6-1 and TRBJ2-3, with TRBD2 identical over 8 bases. This CDR3 has 15 residues. Germline V CDR1 and CDR2: MNHNS, SASEGT. The V gene end was trimmed by 1 base and the J gene end by 4 bases; junction bases not matched to a gene: 4. The CDR3 nucleotides are TGTGCCAGCAGTGAAGATGGCGGGGGGCCAGATACGCAGTATTTT. It specifies CASSEDGGGPDTQYF.

The chain employs TRBV28 and TRBJ2-5, with a tentative D call TRBD1 (6 bases). Germline CDR1 MDHEN, CDR2 SYDVKM. Trimming removed 4 bases from V and 1 base from J, with 10 bases in between. This CDR3 is built from 14 residues. The CDR3 reads CASSSGQSQETQYF. The CDR3 coding sequence is TGTGCCAGCAGTTCCGGACAGAGCCAAGAGACCCAGTACTTC.

The chain employs TRBV6-2 or TRBV6-3 and TRBJ1-3; 12 nucleotides agree with TRBD1. Germline-derived CDR1 and CDR2 are MNHEY and SVGEGT. With 5 bases clipped from V and 2 bases from J, the junction kept 10 bases outside the gene matches. The CDR3 contains 18 residues. This CDR3 is CASSDRDRGPYPGNTIYF. DNA for the CDR3: TGTGCCAGCAGTGACCGGGACAGGGGGCCCTATCCTGGAAACACCATATATTTT.

The chain couples TRBV27 to TRBJ2-1; D may correspond to TRBD1 or TRBD2 (5 bases each). The germline V gene encodes CDR1 MNHEY and CDR2 SMNVEV (reference sequence). This CDR3 is 13 amino acids long. V lost 2 bases, J lost 8 bases, and 10 bases lay in between. The CDR3 is CASSLVRGDEQFF. CDR3 in DNA: TGTGCCAGCAGTTTAGTTAGGGGAGATGAGCAGTTCTTC.

This clone was observed a handful of times. The chain is built from TRBV5-1 and TRBJ2-7; 8 bases map to TRBD1. V lost 4 bases to trimming and J lost 3 bases; unmatched junction nucleotides: 9. In germline, CDR1 is SGHRS, CDR2 YFSETQ. The CDR3 spans 15 residues. CDR3 in amino acids: CASSTLTGGSYEQYF. CDR3 nucleotides: TGCGCCAGCAGCACACTAACAGGGGGAAGCTACGAGCAGTACTTC.

In its sample, this clone was seen many times. The chain is built from TRBV11-1 and TRBJ2-5; D not resolved. The length of the CDR3 is 13 residues. Germline assignment: CDR1 SGHAT and CDR2 FQDESV (reference sequence). Trimming took off 1 base at V and 4 bases at J, with 7 bases between the two ends. CDR3 DNA: TGTGCCAGCAGCTTAGAACCAGGAGAGACCCAGTACTTC. Its protein is CASSLEPGETQYF.

This clone was counted only a few times. The chain joins TRBV6-2 or TRBV6-3 to TRBJ2-5, with TRBD1 identical over 10 bases. Trimming at V came to 8 bases and at J to 7 bases, leaving 10 bases not matched to a gene. CDR3 size: 14 residues. The V gene's germline CDR1 is MNHEY and CDR2 SVGEGT. The CDR3 nucleotides read TGTGCCAGCGGGGGGACAGGGGACTCCGGGACCCAGTACTTC. This encodes CASGGTGDSGTQYF.

The chain uses TRBV6-1 and TRBJ1-4; 7 bases are shared with TRBD1. V lost 6 bases to trimming and J lost 8 bases; unmatched junction nucleotides: 6. The germline V gene has CDR1 MNHNS and CDR2 SASEGT. This CDR3 has 13 amino acids. As DNA, the CDR3 is TGTGCCAGCAGGAAGACAGGGAGGGAAAAACTGTTTTTT. This translates into CASRKTGREKLFF.